This record covers a single T cell receptor beta chain. Germline values: CDR1 GTSNPN, CDR2 SVGIG (reference sequence). Between the trimmed V and J ends, which lost 2 bases and 3 bases, there was a span of 5 bases. CDR3 length: 11 amino acids. This specimen comes from a study of regulatory T cells in long-lasting Graves disease. Investigators prepared the TCR beta libraries by applying iRepertoire HTBI primers and Arm-PCR of CDR3 regions. MiXCR was run by TCRdb on the multiplex PCR reads, yielding one entry per CDR3 protein. The profile shows under 450,000 distinct CDR3 sequences, approximately 10% of them singletons. Stated time point: newly diagnosed GD, antithyroid drugs for less than 3 months. The TCR library was made from RNA that had been extracted from PBMCs in TRIzol. The same specimen was also included in a second study, on T cells in Graves' hyperthyroidism and ophthalmopathy. This second study notes: Patients aged 18 to 65 had newly diagnosed hyperthyroidism that had lasted under 2 months. First-round RT-PCR targeting the TCR CDR3 was performed with the HTBI primer set.

This clonotype originated in a young woman with Graves disease. The gene calls are TRBV30 and TRBJ2-7; no firm D call. The sample here was peripheral blood mononuclear cells (PBMCs), taken at new diagnosis, from a patient treated with antithyroid drugs. The CDR3: CAWSSNYEQYF. The CDR3 nucleotides are TGTGCCTGGAGTTCAAACTACGAGCAGTACTTC.